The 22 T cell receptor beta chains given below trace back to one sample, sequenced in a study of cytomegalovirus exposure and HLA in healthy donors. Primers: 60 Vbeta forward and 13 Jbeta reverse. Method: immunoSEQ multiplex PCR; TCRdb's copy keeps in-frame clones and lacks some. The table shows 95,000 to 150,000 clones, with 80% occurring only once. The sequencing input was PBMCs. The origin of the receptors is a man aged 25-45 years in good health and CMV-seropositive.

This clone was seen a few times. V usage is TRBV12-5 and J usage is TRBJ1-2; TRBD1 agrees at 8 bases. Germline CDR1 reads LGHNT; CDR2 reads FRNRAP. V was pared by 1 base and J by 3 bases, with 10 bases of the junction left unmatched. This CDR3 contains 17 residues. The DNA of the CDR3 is TGTGCTAGTGGTTTGGCCCGACCGGACAGGGTCGACTATGGCTACACCTTC. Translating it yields CASGLARPDRVDYGYTF.

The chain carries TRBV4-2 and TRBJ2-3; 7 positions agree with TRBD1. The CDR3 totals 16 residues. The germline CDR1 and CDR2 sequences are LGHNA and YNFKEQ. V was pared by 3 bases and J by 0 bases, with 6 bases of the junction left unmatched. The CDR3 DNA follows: TGTGCCAGCAGCCATTGGGGACAGAGCAGCACAGATACGCAGTATTTT. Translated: CASSHWGQSSTDTQYF.

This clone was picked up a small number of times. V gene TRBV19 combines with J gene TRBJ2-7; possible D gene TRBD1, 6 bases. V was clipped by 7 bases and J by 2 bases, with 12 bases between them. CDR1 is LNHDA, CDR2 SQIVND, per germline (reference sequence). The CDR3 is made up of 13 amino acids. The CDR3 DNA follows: TGTGCCAGTAAGGGGGACGGTACCTACGAGCAGTACTTC. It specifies CASKGDGTYEQYF.

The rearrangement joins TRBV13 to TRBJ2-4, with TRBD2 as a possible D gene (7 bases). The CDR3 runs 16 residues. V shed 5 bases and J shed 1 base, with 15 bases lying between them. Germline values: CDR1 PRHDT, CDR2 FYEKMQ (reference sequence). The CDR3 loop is CASSTRGAGAKNIQYF. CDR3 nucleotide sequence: TGTGCCAGCAGCACTCGGGGGGCTGGGGCCAAAAACATTCAGTACTTC.

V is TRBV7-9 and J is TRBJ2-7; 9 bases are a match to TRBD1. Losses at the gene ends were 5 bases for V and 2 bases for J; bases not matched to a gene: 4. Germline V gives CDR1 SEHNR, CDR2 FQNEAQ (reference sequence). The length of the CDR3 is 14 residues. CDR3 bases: TGTGCCAGCAGCGTAACAGGGGGCCCCTACGAGCAGTACTTC. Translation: CASSVTGGPYEQYF.

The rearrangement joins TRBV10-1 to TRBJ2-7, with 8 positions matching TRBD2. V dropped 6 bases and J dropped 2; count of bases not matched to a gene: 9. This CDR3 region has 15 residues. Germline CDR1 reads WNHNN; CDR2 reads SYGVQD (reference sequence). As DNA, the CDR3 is TGCGCCAGCAGCACCTCGGGGGGGCTTGCCTACGAGCAGTACTTC. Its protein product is CASSTSGGLAYEQYF.

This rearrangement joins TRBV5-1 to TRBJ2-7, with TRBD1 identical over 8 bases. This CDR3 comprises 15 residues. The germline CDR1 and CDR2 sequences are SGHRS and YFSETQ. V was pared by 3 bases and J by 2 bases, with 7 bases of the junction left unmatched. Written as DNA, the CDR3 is TGCGCCAGCAGCTGGGGGACAGGCGGCGCCTACGAGCAGTACTTC. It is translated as CASSWGTGGAYEQYF.

CDR3 region: CASSTRLTSSPLHF. CDR3 nucleotide sequence: TGTGCCAGCAGCACCCGATTAACTTCTTCACCCCTCCACTTT. This rearrangement joins TRBV14 to TRBJ1-6; D remains unclear. This CDR3 region has 14 residues. CDR1 SGHDN and CDR2 FVKESK come from the germline V gene. With 5 bases removed from V and 9 bases from J, the gap between germline ends came to 14 bases.

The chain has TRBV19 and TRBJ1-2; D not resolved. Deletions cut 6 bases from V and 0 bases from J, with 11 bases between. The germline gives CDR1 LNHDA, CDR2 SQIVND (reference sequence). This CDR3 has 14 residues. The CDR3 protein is CASSSNRANYGYTF. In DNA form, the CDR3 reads TGTGCCAGTAGCTCGAACAGAGCTAACTATGGCTACACCTTC.

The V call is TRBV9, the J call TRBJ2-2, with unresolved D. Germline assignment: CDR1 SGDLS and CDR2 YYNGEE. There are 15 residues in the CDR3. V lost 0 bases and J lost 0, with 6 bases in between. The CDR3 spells CASSVVLPNTGELFF. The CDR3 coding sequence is TGTGCCAGCAGCGTAGTCCTTCCGAACACCGGGGAGCTGTTTTTT.

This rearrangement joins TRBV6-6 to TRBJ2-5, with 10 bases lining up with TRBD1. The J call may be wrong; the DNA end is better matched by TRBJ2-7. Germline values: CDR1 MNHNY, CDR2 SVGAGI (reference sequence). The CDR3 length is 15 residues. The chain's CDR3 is CASSVRDRGSYEQYF. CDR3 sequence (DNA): TGTGCCAGCAGTGTCCGGGACAGGGGCTCCTACGAGCAGTACTTC.

CDR3 loop: CASSLGDFFYGYTF. The CDR3 DNA reads TGCGCCAGCAGCTTGGGGGACTTTTTCTATGGCTACACCTTC. This chain links TRBV5-1 with TRBJ1-2; D possibly corresponds to TRBD1 (5 bases). Germline-derived CDR1 and CDR2 are SGHRS and YFSETQ. This CDR3 has 14 amino acids. V lost 0 bases and J 4 bases, leaving 10 bases between the germline ends. The whole variable domain, filled in from reference TRBV5-1 and TRBJ1-2, reads KAGVTQTPRYLIKTRGQQVTLSCSPISGHRSVSWYQQTPGQGLQFLFEYFSETQRNKGNFPGRFSGRQFSNSRSEMNVSTLELGDSALYLCASSLGDFFYGYTFGSGTRLTVV.

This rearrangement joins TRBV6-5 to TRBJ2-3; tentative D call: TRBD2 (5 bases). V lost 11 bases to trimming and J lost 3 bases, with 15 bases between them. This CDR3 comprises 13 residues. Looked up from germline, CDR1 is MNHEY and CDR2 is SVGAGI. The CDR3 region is CASSGLRTDTQYF. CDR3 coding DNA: TGTGCCTCATCGGGGTTAAGGACAGATACGCAGTATTTT.

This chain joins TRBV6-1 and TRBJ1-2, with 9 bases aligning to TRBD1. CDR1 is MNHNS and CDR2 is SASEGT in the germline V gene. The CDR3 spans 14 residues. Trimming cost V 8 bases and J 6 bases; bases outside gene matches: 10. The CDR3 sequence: CASSPTDRGNGYTF. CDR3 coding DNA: TGTGCCAGCTCCCCGACGGACAGGGGCAATGGCTACACCTTC.

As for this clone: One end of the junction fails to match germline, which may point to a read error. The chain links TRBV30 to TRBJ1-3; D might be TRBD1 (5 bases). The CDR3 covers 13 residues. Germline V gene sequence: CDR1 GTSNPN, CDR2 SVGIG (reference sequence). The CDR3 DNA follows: TGTGCCTGGAGTGTACTAGTAGCGGACACCATATGTTTT. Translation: CAWSVLVADTICF. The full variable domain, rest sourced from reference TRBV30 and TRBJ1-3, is SQTIHQWPATLVQPVGSPLSLECTVEGTSNPNLYWYRQAAGRGLQLLFYSVGIGQISSEVPQNLSASRPQDRQFILSSKKLLLSDSGFYLCAWSVLVADTICFGEGSWLTVV.

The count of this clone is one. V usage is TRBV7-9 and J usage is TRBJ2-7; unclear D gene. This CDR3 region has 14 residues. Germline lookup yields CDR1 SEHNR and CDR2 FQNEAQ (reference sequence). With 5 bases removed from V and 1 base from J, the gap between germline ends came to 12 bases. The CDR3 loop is CASSPSPQSYEQYF. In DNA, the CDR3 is TGTGCCAGCAGCCCCTCCCCACAGTCCTACGAGCAGTACTTC.

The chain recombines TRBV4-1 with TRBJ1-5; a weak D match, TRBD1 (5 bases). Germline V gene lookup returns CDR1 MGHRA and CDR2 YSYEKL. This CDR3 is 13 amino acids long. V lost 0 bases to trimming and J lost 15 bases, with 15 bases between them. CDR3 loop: CASSQEPGLSPHF. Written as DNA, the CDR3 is TGCGCCAGCAGCCAAGAACCGGGACTCTCGCCGCATTTT.

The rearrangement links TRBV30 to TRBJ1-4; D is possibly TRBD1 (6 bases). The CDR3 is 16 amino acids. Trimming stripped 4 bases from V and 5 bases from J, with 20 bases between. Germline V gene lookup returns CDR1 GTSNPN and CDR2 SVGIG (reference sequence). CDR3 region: CAWTRGHIDLNEKLFF. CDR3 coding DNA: TGTGCCTGGACCAGGGGCCACATCGACTTGAATGAAAAACTGTTTTTT.

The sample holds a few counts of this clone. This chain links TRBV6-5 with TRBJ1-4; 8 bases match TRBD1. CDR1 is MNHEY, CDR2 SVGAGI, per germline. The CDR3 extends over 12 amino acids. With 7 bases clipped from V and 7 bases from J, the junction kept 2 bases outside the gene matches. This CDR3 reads CASKTGVEKLFF. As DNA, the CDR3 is TGTGCCAGCAAGACAGGGGTTGAAAAACTGTTTTTT.

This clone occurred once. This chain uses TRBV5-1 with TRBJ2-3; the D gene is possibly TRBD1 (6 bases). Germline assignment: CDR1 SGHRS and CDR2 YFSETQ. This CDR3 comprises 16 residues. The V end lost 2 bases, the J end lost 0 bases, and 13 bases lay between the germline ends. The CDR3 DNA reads TGCGCCAGCAGCTTCCAGGGGACACCTAGCACAGATACGCAGTATTTT. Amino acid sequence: CASSFQGTPSTDTQYF.

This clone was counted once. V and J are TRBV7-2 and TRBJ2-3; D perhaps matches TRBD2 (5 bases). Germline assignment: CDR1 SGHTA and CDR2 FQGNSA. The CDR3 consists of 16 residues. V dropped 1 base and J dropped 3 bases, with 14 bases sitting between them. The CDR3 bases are TGTGCCAGCAGCTTAGAAGAGGGATCAGTGACAGATACGCAGTATTTT. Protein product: CASSLEEGSVTDTQYF.

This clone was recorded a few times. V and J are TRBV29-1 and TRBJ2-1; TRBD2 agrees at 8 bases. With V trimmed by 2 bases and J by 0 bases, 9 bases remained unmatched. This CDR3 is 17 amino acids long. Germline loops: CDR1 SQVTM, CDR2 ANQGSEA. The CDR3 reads CSVESAGVFFSYNEQFF. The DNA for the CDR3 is TGCAGCGTTGAATCAGCGGGGGTCTTCTTCTCCTACAATGAGCAGTTCTTC.